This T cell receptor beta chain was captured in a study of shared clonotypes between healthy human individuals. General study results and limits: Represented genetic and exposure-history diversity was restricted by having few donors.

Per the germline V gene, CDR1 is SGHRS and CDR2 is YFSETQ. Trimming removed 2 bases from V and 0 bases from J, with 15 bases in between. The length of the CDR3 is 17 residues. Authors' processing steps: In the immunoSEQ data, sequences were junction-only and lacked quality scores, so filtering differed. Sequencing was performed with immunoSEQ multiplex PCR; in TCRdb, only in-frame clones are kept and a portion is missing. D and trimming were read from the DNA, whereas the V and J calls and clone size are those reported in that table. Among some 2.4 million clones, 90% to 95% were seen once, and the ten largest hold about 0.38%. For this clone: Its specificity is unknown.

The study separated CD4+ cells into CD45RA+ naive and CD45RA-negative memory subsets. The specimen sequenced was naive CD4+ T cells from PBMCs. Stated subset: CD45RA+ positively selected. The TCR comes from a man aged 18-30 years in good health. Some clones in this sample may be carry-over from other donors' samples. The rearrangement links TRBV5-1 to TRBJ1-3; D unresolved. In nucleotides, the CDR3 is TGCGCCAGCAGCTTTAGGACGGCGGATAACTCTGGAAACACCATATATTTT. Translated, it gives CASSFRTADNSGNTIYF.